A selection of T cell receptor beta chains follows, all from one sample in a study of chemoradiotherapy in HPV16-positive cancers. Clones were read by immunoSEQ multiplex PCR, and TCRdb kept only the in-frame ones, dropping some. The table has approximately 12,000 clones, around 90% seen once. Sampling was done from a patient who underwent chemoradiotherapy. The receptors come from a human donor with HPV-associated anogenital cancer. CDR3s include the opening cysteine and the closing phenylalanine or tryptophan. The D gene is left open where the match is weak. The size of a clone is reported for some rows only, either as once, few or many, or as a class for expanded clones.

CDR3	DNA	J	size	D	V
CASSPPTESYGYTF	TGTGCCAGCTCACCACCCACAGAGAGCTATGGCTACACCTTC	TRBJ1-2	.	.	TRBV18
CASKGLAAGEQYF	TGTGCCAGCAAAGGACTAGCAGCAGGGGAGCAGTACTTC	TRBJ2-7	.	TRBD2	TRBV7-9
CASSFGGGNQETQYF	TGTGCCAGCAGCTTCGGAGGGGGGAACCAAGAGACCCAGTACTTC	TRBJ2-5	.	.	TRBV7-2
CASSSDLGGAFF	TGTGCCAGCAGTTCGGACCTGGGGGGAGCTTTCTTT	TRBJ1-1	.	.	TRBV6-6
CASSQPRDTEAFF	TGTGCCAGCAGCCAGCCGAGGGATACTGAAGCTTTCTTT	TRBJ1-1	.	.	TRBV7-8
CASSLDDSDTQYF	TGCGCCAGCAGCTTGGACGACTCTGATACGCAGTATTTT	TRBJ2-3	.	.	TRBV5-1
CASSLAASGYSYEQYF	TGCGCCAGCAGCTTGGCGGCTAGCGGTTACTCCTACGAGCAGTACTTC	TRBJ2-7	.	TRBD2	TRBV5-1
CASSLVRGARTDTQYF	TGTGCCAGCAGCTTAGTACGGGGGGCCCGCACAGATACGCAGTATTTT	TRBJ2-3	.	.	TRBV7-9
CATLSTRGNYGYTF	TGTGCCACCCTTTCCACCAGGGGTAACTATGGCTACACCTTC	TRBJ1-2	.	.	TRBV2
CASSPHGTSGRPSTDTQYF	TGTGCCAGTAGTCCACACGGGACTAGCGGGAGACCAAGCACAGATACGCAGTATTTT	TRBJ2-3	.	TRBD2	TRBV19
CASGTGRGVGEKLFF	TGTGCCTCTGGGACAGGGCGAGGGGTAGGGGAAAAACTGTTTTTT	TRBJ1-4	.	TRBD1	TRBV15
CASSIGVLTYEQYF	TGTGCCAGTAGTATTGGGGTCTTGACCTACGAGCAGTACTTC	TRBJ2-7	.	.	TRBV19
CASSQEERNSYEQYF	TGCGCCAGCAGCCAAGAAGAGCGGAACTCCTACGAGCAGTACTTC	TRBJ2-7	.	.	TRBV4-1
CASSSDSYPNSPLHF	TGTGCCAGCAGTTCAGACAGCTACCCCAATTCACCCCTCCACTTT	TRBJ1-6	.	.	TRBV27
CASSLAGAQETQYF	TGTGCCAGCAGCTTGGCAGGGGCCCAAGAGACCCAGTACTTC	TRBJ2-5	.	.	TRBV5-4
CASSLGSAGNTIYF	TGCGCCAGCAGCTTGGGATCAGCTGGAAACACCATATATTTT	TRBJ1-3	.	.	TRBV5-1
CASSQDGQGAQPQHF	TGTGCCAGCAGCCAAGATGGACAGGGGGCTCAGCCCCAGCATTTT	TRBJ1-5	.	TRBD1	TRBV4-2
CASSETGNTEAFF	TGTGCCAGCAGTGAGACAGGGAACACTGAAGCTTTCTTT	TRBJ1-1	once	.	TRBV6-1
CAIRSTDTQYF	TGTGCCATCAGATCCACAGATACGCAGTATTTT	TRBJ2-3	.	.	TRBV10-3
CASSLAQNTEAFF	TGTGCCAGCAGCTTAGCCCAGAACACTGAAGCTTTCTTT	TRBJ1-1	.	.	TRBV11-3
CASLPEPVNYGYTF	TGTGCCAGCCTGCCGGAGCCGGTTAACTATGGCTACACCTTC	TRBJ1-2	.	.	TRBV6-1
CASSLSGRSYNEQFF	TGTGCCAGCAGCCTTAGCGGGAGGTCCTACAATGAGCAGTTCTTC	TRBJ2-1	.	TRBD2	TRBV25-1
CASSPSRVGDEQYF	TGTGCCAGTAGTCCCTCGCGGGTAGGGGACGAGCAGTACTTC	TRBJ2-7	.	.	TRBV19
CASSSGLAGNYEQYF	TGTGCCAGCAGCTCGGGACTAGCGGGAAACTACGAGCAGTACTTC	TRBJ2-7	.	TRBD2	TRBV13
CASSIEGGTEAFF	TGTGCCAGTAGTATAGAAGGGGGCACTGAAGCTTTCTTT	TRBJ1-1	large	.	TRBV19
CASSLLASQETQYF	TGCGCCAGCAGCTTACTAGCGTCCCAGGAGACCCAGTACTTC	TRBJ2-5	.	TRBD2	TRBV5-1
CASSHWDSTGELFF	TGCGCCAGCAGCCACTGGGACAGCACCGGGGAGCTGTTTTTT	TRBJ2-2	.	TRBD1	TRBV5-1
CASSSAGMRRTEAFF	TGTGCCAGCAGCTCTGCGGGGATGAGGAGGACTGAAGCTTTCTTT	TRBJ1-1	.	.	TRBV7-8
CASSDPRTSGRLGNIQYF	TGTGCCAGCAGTGATCCCCGGACTAGCGGGAGGCTAGGGAACATTCAGTACTTC	TRBJ2-4	.	TRBD2	TRBV6-1
CASSSGGPTEAFF	TGTGCCAGCAGCTCCGGGGGGCCCACTGAAGCTTTCTTT	TRBJ1-1	.	.	TRBV7-8
CSVKLGQGSGGYTF	TGCAGCGTTAAATTGGGACAGGGCAGTGGAGGCTACACCTTC	TRBJ1-2	.	TRBD1	TRBV29-1
CASSLETSGRWAYEQYF	TGCGCCAGCAGCTTGGAAACTAGCGGGCGTTGGGCCTACGAGCAGTACTTC	TRBJ2-7	once	TRBD2	TRBV5-1
CASSEFKTANTGELFF	TGTGCCAGCAGTGAATTCAAGACCGCGAACACCGGGGAGCTGTTTTTT	TRBJ2-2	once	.	TRBV2